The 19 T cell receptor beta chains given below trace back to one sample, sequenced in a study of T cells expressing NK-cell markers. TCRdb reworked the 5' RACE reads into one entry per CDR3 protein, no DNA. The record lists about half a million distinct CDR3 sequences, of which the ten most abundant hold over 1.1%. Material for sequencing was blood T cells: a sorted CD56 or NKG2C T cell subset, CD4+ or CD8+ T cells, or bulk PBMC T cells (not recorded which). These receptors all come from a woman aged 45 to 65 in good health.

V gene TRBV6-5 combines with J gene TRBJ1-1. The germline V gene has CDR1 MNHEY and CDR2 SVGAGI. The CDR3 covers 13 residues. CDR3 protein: CASSPSDNTEAFF.

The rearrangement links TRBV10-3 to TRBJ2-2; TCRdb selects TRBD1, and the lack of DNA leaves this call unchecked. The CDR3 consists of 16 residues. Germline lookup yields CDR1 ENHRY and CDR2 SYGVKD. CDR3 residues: CAINKETGTNTGELFF.

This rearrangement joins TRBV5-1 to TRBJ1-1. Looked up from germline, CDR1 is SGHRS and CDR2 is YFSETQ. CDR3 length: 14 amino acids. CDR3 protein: CASRVADGLAGAFF. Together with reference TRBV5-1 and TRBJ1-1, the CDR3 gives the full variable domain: KAGVTQTPRYLIKTRGQQVTLSCSPISGHRSVSWYQQTPGQGLQFLFEYFSETQRNKGNFPGRFSGRQFSNSRSEMNVSTLELGDSALYLCASRVADGLAGAFFGQGTRLTVV.

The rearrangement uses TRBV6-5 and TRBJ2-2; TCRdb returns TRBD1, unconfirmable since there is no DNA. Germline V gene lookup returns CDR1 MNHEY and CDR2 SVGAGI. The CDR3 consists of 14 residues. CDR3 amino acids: CASRPDSLTGELFF.

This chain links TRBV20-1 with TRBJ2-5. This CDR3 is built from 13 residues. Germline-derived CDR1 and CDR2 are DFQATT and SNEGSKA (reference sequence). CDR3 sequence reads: CSARDRGHETQYF.

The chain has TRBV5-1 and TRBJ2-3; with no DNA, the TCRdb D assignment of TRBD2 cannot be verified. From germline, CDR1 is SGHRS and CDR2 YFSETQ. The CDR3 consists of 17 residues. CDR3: CASSLEKREAGTDTQYF. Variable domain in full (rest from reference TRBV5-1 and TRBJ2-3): KAGVTQTPRYLIKTRGQQVTLSCSPISGHRSVSWYQQTPGQGLQFLFEYFSETQRNKGNFPGRFSGRQFSNSRSEMNVSTLELGDSALYLCASSLEKREAGTDTQYFGPGTRLTVL.

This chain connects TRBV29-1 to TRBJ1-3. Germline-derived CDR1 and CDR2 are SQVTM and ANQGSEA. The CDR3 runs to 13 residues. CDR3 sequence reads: CSVESITGNTIYF.

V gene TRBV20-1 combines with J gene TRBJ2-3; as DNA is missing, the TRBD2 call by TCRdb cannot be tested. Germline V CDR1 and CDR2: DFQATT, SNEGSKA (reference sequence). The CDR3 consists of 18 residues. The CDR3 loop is CSARDRGNLAGPTDTQYF.

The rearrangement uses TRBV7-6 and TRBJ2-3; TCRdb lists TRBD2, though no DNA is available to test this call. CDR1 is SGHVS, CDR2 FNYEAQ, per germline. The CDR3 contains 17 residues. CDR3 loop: CASSQGGLAGSTDTQYF.

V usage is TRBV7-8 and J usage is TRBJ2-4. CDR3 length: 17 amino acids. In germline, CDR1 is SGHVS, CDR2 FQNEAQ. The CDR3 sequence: CASSLARVLPAKNIQYF.

The chain's CDR3 is CASSSGLAGGTLSSYNEQFF. The chain carries TRBV5-1 and TRBJ2-1; TCRdb's assignment of TRBD2 cannot be checked, as there is no DNA. Germline lookup yields CDR1 SGHRS and CDR2 YFSETQ. This CDR3 is 20 amino acids long. Complete variable domain (other parts from reference TRBV5-1 and TRBJ2-1): KAGVTQTPRYLIKTRGQQVTLSCSPISGHRSVSWYQQTPGQGLQFLFEYFSETQRNKGNFPGRFSGRQFSNSRSEMNVSTLELGDSALYLCASSSGLAGGTLSSYNEQFFGPGTRLTVL.

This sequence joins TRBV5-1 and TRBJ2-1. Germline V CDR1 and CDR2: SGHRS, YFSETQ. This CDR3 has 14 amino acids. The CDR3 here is CASSLVGSYNEQFF.

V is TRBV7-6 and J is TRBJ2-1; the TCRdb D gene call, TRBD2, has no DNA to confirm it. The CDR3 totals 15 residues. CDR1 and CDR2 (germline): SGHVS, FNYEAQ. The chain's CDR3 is CASSVTSGSLGEQFF.

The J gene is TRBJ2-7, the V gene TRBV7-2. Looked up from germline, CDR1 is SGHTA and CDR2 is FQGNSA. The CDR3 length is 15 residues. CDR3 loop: CASSKKLAISYEQYF. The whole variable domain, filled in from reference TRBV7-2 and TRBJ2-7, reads GAGVSQSPSNKVTEKGKDVELRCDPISGHTALYWYRQSLGQGLEFLIYFQGNSAPDKSGLPSDRFSAERTGGSVSTLTIQRTQQEDSAVYLCASSKKLAISYEQYFGPGTRLTVT.

This chain's CDR3 is CASSLGLAKQILETQYF. V is TRBV5-1 and J is TRBJ2-5; TCRdb outputs TRBD2, but without DNA this stays unchecked. The CDR3 spans 17 residues. Germline CDR1 and CDR2: SGHRS and YFSETQ. Together with reference TRBV5-1 and TRBJ2-5, the CDR3 gives the full variable domain: KAGVTQTPRYLIKTRGQQVTLSCSPISGHRSVSWYQQTPGQGLQFLFEYFSETQRNKGNFPGRFSGRQFSNSRSEMNVSTLELGDSALYLCASSLGLAKQILETQYFGPGTRLLVL.

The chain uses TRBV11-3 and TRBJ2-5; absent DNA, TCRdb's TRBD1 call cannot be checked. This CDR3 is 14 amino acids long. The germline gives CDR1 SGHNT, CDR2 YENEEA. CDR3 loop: CASSPTGGQGNQYF.

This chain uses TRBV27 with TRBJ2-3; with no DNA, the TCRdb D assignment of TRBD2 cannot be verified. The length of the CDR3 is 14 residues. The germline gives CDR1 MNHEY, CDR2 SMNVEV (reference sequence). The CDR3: CASTLRGRGDTQYF.

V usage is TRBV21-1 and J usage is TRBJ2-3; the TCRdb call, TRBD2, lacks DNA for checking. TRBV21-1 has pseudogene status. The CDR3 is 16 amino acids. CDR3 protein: CASSKLASGRSDTQYF.

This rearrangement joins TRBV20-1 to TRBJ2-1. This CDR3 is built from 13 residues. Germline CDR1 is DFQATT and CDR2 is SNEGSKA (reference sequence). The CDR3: CSARDPSIGEQFF.